Below, one T cell receptor (beta chain) is given with its context. The libraries were made with immunoSEQ v3.0 at survey level. Sequencing was performed with immunoSEQ multiplex PCR; in TCRdb, only in-frame clones are kept and a portion is missing. The sample has 30,000 or so clones, over 90% seen once; the top ten hold 5% to 7%. The data derive from a study of long-term antiretroviral therapy in people with HIV. The CDR3 covers 15 residues. Germline CDR1 MNHNY, CDR2 SVGAGI (reference sequence). The ends were cut back, 4 bases at V and 5 bases at J, with 15 bases in the middle. The chain couples TRBV6-6 to TRBJ1-5, with a weak D call TRBD1 (6 bases). The sequenced sample was unsorted PBMCs, obtained roughly 6.5 years after starting antiretroviral therapy. The sequence was obtained from a woman between 40 and 50 years old with HIV. The CDR3 bases are TGTGCCAGCAGTTTAGGGCAGGGGAGCTATCAGCCCCAGCATTTT. It translates to CASSLGQGSYQPQHF.